This passage covers 15 T cell receptor beta chains from one sample sequenced in a study of siplizumab effects on memory and regulatory T cells. Profiling relied on immunoSEQ multiplex PCR, and the TCRdb table lists in-frame clones only, not all of them. The sample carries about 100,000 clones, less than 95% recorded once. Specimen: Tregs sorted from blood. The receptors stem from a human donor in good health.

As DNA, the CDR3 is TGTGCCAGCAGTCCCCTTTTGGGGGGCGGGCAGCCCCAGCATTTT. Translated, it gives CASSPLLGGGQPQHF. This rearrangement joins TRBV28 to TRBJ1-5, with a tentative D call TRBD1 (6 bases). In germline, CDR1 is MDHEN, CDR2 SYDVKM. The V gene lost 5 bases and the J gene lost 7 bases, with 18 bases spanning the gap. The length of the CDR3 is 15 residues.

The chain couples TRBV27 to TRBJ2-7; TRBD2 aligns across 12 bases. Germline CDR1 reads MNHEY; CDR2 reads SMNVEV (reference sequence). With V trimmed by 5 bases and J by 4 bases, 9 bases remained unmatched. The CDR3 has 16 residues. CDR3 coding DNA: TGTGCCAGCAGTCCAAAGGGACTAGCGGGTACTTACGAGCAGTACTTC. Translated: CASSPKGLAGTYEQYF.

The chain recombines TRBV6-1 with TRBJ2-7; D perhaps matches TRBD2 (6 bases). The V end was cut by 6 bases, the J end by 5 bases, with 14 bases between. The CDR3 sequence is 13 residues long. CDR1 MNHNS and CDR2 SASEGT come from the germline V gene. The CDR3 nucleotides are TGTGCCAGCAGACGACTAGTTCCCAACGAGCAGTACTTC. Translated, it gives CASRRLVPNEQYF.

This sequence joins TRBV2 and TRBJ1-3; TRBD1 matches at 8 bases. Germline loops: CDR1 SNHLY, CDR2 FYNNEI. The CDR3 is 13 residues long. The V and J ends lost 4 bases and 4 bases, in that order; junction bases with no gene match: 0. The CDR3 DNA is TGTGCCAGCAGTGGGACAGGGGGAAACACCATATATTTT. It yields the protein CASSGTGGNTIYF.

This rearrangement joins TRBV28 to TRBJ2-4; D perhaps matches TRBD1 (5 bases). The germline V gene encodes CDR1 MDHEN and CDR2 SYDVKM. Trimming cost V 6 bases and J 0 bases, with 12 bases left between them. This CDR3 is built from 15 residues. CDR3 amino acids: CASSTVGLAKNIQYF. For the CDR3, the DNA is TGTGCCAGCAGCACGGTGGGGCTAGCCAAAAACATTCAGTACTTC. The full variable domain, rest sourced from reference TRBV28 and TRBJ2-4, is DVKVTQSSRYLVKRTGEKVFLECVQDMDHENMFWYRQDPGLGLRLIYFSYDVKMKEKGDIPEGYSVSREKKERFSLILESASTNQTSMYLCASSTVGLAKNIQYFGAGTRLSVL.

The chain combines TRBV19 with TRBJ1-1; TRBD1 aligns across 7 bases. This CDR3 has 14 residues. Germline trimming cut 6 bases from V and 0 bases from J; bases unmatched to any gene: 4. Looked up from germline, CDR1 is LNHDA and CDR2 is SQIVND (reference sequence). Here the CDR3 reads CASRFRGLNTEAFF. As DNA, the CDR3 is TGTGCCAGTAGGTTCAGGGGGTTGAACACTGAAGCTTTCTTT. Complete variable domain (other parts from reference TRBV19 and TRBJ1-1): DGGITQSPKYLFRKEGQNVTLSCEQNLNHDAMYWYRQDPGQGLRLIYYSQIVNDFQKGDIAEGYSVSREKKESFPLTVTSAQKNPTAFYLCASRFRGLNTEAFFGQGTRLTVV.

This clone has only one observation. The chain joins TRBV29-1 to TRBJ2-3; 7 nucleotides agree with TRBD2. Germline loops: CDR1 SQVTM, CDR2 ANQGSEA. J lost 3 bases, V lost 3 bases, and 9 bases had no gene match. The CDR3 loop spans 15 amino acids. The CDR3: CSVEKGGRRTDTQYF. The DNA for the CDR3 is TGCAGCGTTGAGAAGGGCGGGAGAAGAACAGATACGCAGTATTTT.

The CDR3 here is CATSREDSPQETQYF. DNA for the CDR3: TGTGCCACCAGCAGAGAGGATAGTCCACAAGAGACCCAGTACTTC. The rearrangement uses TRBV15 and TRBJ2-5; D call uncertain. The CDR3 has 15 amino acids. The V and J ends lost 0 bases and 2 bases respectively, with 10 bases between them. The germline CDR1 and CDR2 sequences are LNHNV and YYDKDF (reference sequence). Full variable domain (rest looked up from reference TRBV15 and TRBJ2-5): DAMVIQNPRYQVTQFGKPVTLSCSQTLNHNVMYWYQQKSSQAPKLLFHYYDKDFNNEADTPDNFQSRRPNTSFCFLDIRSPGLGDTAMYLCATSREDSPQETQYFGPGTRLLVL.

The chain uses TRBV6-5 and TRBJ2-7, with a weak D call TRBD1 (7 bases). Germline lookup yields CDR1 MNHEY and CDR2 SVGAGI. The V and J ends lost 6 bases and 7 bases respectively, with 19 bases between them. CDR3 length equals 14 residues. The CDR3 DNA reads TGTGCCAGCAGACCCGACAGGGTCCGGGGGGAGCAGTACTTC. Translation gives CASRPDRVRGEQYF.

The J gene is TRBJ2-1, the V gene TRBV19, with 11 bases matching TRBD1. Germline-derived CDR1 and CDR2 are LNHDA and SQIVND (reference sequence). This CDR3 contains 16 residues. Losses at the gene ends were 3 bases for V and 8 bases for J; bases not matched to a gene: 9. The chain's CDR3 is CASSIRTGGRKDEQFF. In DNA, the CDR3 is TGTGCCAGTAGTATCCGGACAGGGGGCCGAAAGGATGAGCAGTTCTTC.

This clone appeared a few times. The V gene is TRBV5-4, the J gene TRBJ2-1, with D tentatively TRBD1 (6 bases). The V end lost 6 bases, the J end lost 1 base, and 20 bases lay between the germline ends. The CDR3 has 17 residues. Germline V gives CDR1 SGHNT, CDR2 YYREEE (reference sequence). CDR3 DNA sequence: TGTGCCAGCATCCTCCATGAGGGGACAATTTCCTACAATGAGCAGTTCTTC. It specifies CASILHEGTISYNEQFF.

This clone was observed a handful of times. The rearrangement links TRBV27 to TRBJ1-5; tentatively, D is TRBD1 (5 bases). This CDR3 region has 13 residues. Germline V gene data show CDR1 as MNHEY and CDR2 as SMNVEV (reference sequence). The V and J ends lost 7 bases and 1 base respectively, with 8 bases between them. CDR3 region: CASKRGSNQPQHF. CDR3 bases: TGTGCCAGCAAGAGGGGCAGCAATCAGCCCCAGCATTTT.

The rearrangement uses TRBV6-5 and TRBJ2-1, with a possible D match to TRBD2 (6 bases). The CDR3 runs 15 residues. Between the trimmed V and J ends, which lost 6 bases and 7 bases, there was a span of 19 bases. Germline V gives CDR1 MNHEY, CDR2 SVGAGI. The CDR3 coding sequence is TGTGCCAGCAGGAAAAGGAGGGTCGTCGGGAATGAGCAGTTCTTC. Its translation: CASRKRRVVGNEQFF.

The chain recombines TRBV20-1 with TRBJ2-6; D remains unclear. Germline CDR1 and CDR2: DFQATT and SNEGSKA (reference sequence). The V and J ends lost 3 bases and 19 bases respectively, with 16 bases between them. CDR3 length equals 11 residues. CDR3 loop: CSASPSQAQTF. CDR3 bases: TGCAGTGCTAGCCCTTCTCAGGCCCAAACTTTC.

The gene calls are TRBV2 and TRBJ2-6; 7 bases are shared with TRBD2. This CDR3 is 16 amino acids long. After removal of 6 bases from V and 1 base from J, the junction contained 6 bases not matched to a gene. Germline V gives CDR1 SNHLY, CDR2 FYNNEI. The CDR3 coding sequence is TGTGCCAGCAGCGGGAGGAGAATTTCTGGGGCCAACGTCCTGACTTTC. This codes for CASSGRRISGANVLTF.